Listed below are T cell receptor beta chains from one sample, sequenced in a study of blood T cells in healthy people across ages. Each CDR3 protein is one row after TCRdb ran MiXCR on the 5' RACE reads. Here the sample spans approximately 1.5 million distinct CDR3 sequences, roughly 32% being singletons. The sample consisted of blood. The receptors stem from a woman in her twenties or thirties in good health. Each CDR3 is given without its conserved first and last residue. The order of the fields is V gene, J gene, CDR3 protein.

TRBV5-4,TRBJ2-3,ASSSKLAGGSTDTQY
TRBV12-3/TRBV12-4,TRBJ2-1,ASRLMGASGSNEQF
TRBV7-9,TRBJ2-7,ASSSSGTDEQY
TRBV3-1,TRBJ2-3,ASSLRDRTTDTQY
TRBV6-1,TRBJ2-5,ASSEGQGTQETQY
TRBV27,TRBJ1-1,ASSRMDSPRTEAF
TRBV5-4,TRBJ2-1,ASSLAGEVNEQF
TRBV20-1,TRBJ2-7,SARYLAGDREQY
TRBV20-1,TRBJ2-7,SLRRGSPYEQY
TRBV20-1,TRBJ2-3,SARDSYTDTQY
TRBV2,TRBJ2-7,ASRADFRDEQY
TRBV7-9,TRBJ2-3,ASSLRRESTDTQY
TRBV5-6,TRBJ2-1,ASSLAIRPVTSGYNEQF
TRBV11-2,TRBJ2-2,ASSSPLAGGAGELF
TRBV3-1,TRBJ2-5,ASSQRQKGFGETQY
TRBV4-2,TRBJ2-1,ASSQTGGHQQWEQF
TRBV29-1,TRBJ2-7,SVAGTTFGLVSYEQY
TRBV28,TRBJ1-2,ASSLLTGEDT
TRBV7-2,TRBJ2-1,ASSMTSREQF
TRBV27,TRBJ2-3,ASKGTSTDTQY
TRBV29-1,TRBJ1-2,GVEDGGQNYGYT
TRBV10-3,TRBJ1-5,AIGTAPNQPQH
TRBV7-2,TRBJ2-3,ASSTHSGAFTDTQY
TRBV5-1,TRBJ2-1,ASSRAGLAGGPRGRRVNEQF